This T cell receptor (beta chain) was profiled in a study of cytomegalovirus exposure and HLA in healthy donors (dated by TCRdb to between 2016 and 2019). In the study overall: An earlier analysis of 587 of the donors reported roughly 300 Gb of sequence data and 117 million unique TCR beta sequences obtained from around 190 million T cells. Around 300 gigabases of sequencing data and tens of millions of unique TCR sequences were included in an early release covering around 650 HLA-typed donors. The genetic ancestry cluster associated with self-reported Caucasian donors included roughly 84% of the roughly 390 genotyped donors. The study was designed to test whether signatures of past pathogen exposure could be identified by cataloging public T cell receptors. The T cell repertoires of around 730 subjects were profiled by immunosequencing and related to cytomegalovirus serostatus. In addition to the first cohort of roughly 700 subjects, a separate validation cohort of under 150 different subjects was used. To predict cytomegalovirus infection status, the study combined high-throughput TCR immunosequencing, statistical association of individual TCRs with disease status, and machine learning. A later analysis re-analyzed previously published TCR beta repertoires from 666 donors and added high-resolution HLA genotyping to study TCR occurrence patterns. In the later analysis, no new phenotypic data were used to find candidate immune exposures; instead, reliance was placed on TCR beta sequences and their occurrence across donors. An earlier analysis of roughly 580 of the donors used high-throughput TCR beta sequencing to judge whether each TCR beta V gene segment behaved as functional or pseudogenic. Donor age, sex, ethnicity and CMV serostatus were compiled together with the repertoire data. A later genetic analysis used genome-wide SNP genotypes for about 60% of the roughly 670 donors, treating that subset as a discovery cohort. Every discovery cohort repertoire had been produced on one sequencing platform. HLA typing covered class I and class II loci at four-digit resolution. The number of typed donors differed by locus: about 620-640 for A, B, C, DRB1 and DQB1; 500 to 550 for DQA1; approximately 600 for DPA1; and around 470 for DPB1. Roughly five DR-DQ haplotypes were handled as single units for association and clustering, since linkage in the cohort was strong. Among about 370 genotyped donors of the cohort, an average of around 250,000 unique TCR beta nucleotide sequences was sequenced per donor, of which about 18% were non-productive. Results the study describes overall, beyond this receptor: The earlier analysis of about 600 of the donors excluded over 15 rarely observed V segments, including chromosome 9 orphons, because counts were too low. A cluster of highly shared sequence variants was judged likely to represent a technical artifact of the sequencing pipeline. Several of the top co-occurrence clusters appeared to be linked to parvovirus B19, influenza, CMV and Epstein-Barr virus, according to a later analysis. Only TCR beta chains were sequenced in this cohort, and the absence of alpha or paired-chain data limited detectable features. When HLA alleles, especially DR and DQ, strongly co-occurred, attributing TCR associations to individual alleles was difficult. In the study, approximately 150 TCR beta chains were listed as associated with cytomegalovirus. In a later analysis, TCR association rates were found to vary across HLA loci, with the most associated TCRs seen for DRB1 alleles and the fewest for HLA-C alleles. Linkage disequilibrium might explain the correlated functional status among segregating V segments, but an unknown experimental factor could not be ruled out. The presence/absence analyses assumed that sequencing depth was roughly uniform across donors, and that assumption may not be true. The classifier was reported to diagnose cytomegalovirus status with high specificity and sensitivity in both the original cohort and the validation cohort. A later analysis found that HLA-associated TCR beta chains were more clonally expanded and had lower generation probabilities than equally common non-associated chains. It was suggested by the authors that the approach could potentially be generalized to other disease states and immunological phenotypes. Because the 87-base-pair reads could not distinguish some IMGT-functional V segments, including TRBV6-2 and TRBV6-3, those segments were excluded. In an earlier analysis of about 600 of the donors, most TCR beta V segments appeared in productive rearrangements about 87% or about 30% of the time, broadly matching IMGT annotations. According to a later analysis, most CMV-associated TCR beta chains appeared to be HLA-restricted, and the HLA associations seemed to be driven largely by CMV exposure. Because HLA typing was unavailable for some donors at each locus, only the typed subset was used in association tests. Most TCR sequences were observed very rarely across donors, whereas some public TCRs were present in many individuals. An association between a missense DCLRE1C variant and V-gene and J-gene trimming of TCR beta chains was found in a later genetic analysis and replicated in an independent cohort. In a later genetic analysis, fewer N-insertions in productive TCRs were reported among donors in an Asian-associated ancestry cluster than the roughly 700-donor mean. A further reported finding was that TCR beta sequences accurately predicted the HLA-A and HLA-B alleles for most subjects in the first cohort. At a false discovery rate of 0.05, a later analysis linked about 17,000 TCR beta sequences to specific HLA alleles. In vitro tests confirmed that a few of the cytomegalovirus-associated TCR beta chains recognize cytomegalovirus antigens. The only immune exposure information available for the cohort was CMV serostatus.

Receptor libraries were prepared by the immunoSEQ multiplex PCR assay. For the multiplex PCR, a mixture combining 60 forward primers for TCR Vbeta segments and 13 reverse primers for TCR Jbeta segments was used. A multiplex PCR assay on genomic DNA amplified the CDR3 region of rearranged TCR beta genes. Amplified TCR beta libraries were sequenced as 87-base-pair reads on the Illumina HiSeq System. Concerning the study's data processing: In a later analysis, 77 million or so unique TCR beta chains were counted across the 650 to 700 repertoires, and about 9.9 million of these chains were shared by at least two donors. Raw reads were error-corrected and collapsed into unique sequences by a nearest-neighbor algorithm in which closely related sequences were merged to remove PCR and sequencing errors. V, D and J gene segments were assigned by aligning CDR3 sequences to IMGT reference sequences. For a sequence to be retained, a match of at least six nucleotides was required to both a V gene segment and a J gene segment. A rearrangement was called productive if the CDR3 had no stop codons and remained in frame with V and J, and every other rearrangement was called non-productive. CDR3 was defined according to IMGT convention as the region running from the second conserved V-encoded cysteine to the conserved J-encoded phenylalanine. Sequences without an unambiguous match to a single V gene segment were excluded from the earlier analysis of approximately 560 of the donors. In an earlier analysis of a few hundred of the donors, a V segment was called functional when productive rearrangements were above 56.7%, and segregating when the standard deviation between donors exceeded 5%. A statistical classification framework was built for diagnosing cytomegalovirus status from the catalog of TCR beta chain sequences. A later analysis assigned V and J genes by comparing TCR nucleotide sequences with IMGT/GENE-DB human TR gene sequences. The TCRdist pipeline was used in a later analysis to assign CDR3 sequences and most-parsimonious VDJ recombination scenarios. A later analysis defined each TCR beta chain by its CDR3 amino acid sequence plus V-gene family, and excluded reads lacking a unique V-gene family. In a later analysis, around 650 highly shared, low-generation-probability nucleotide sequences were removed to address suspected cross-contamination and a sequencing artifact. In a later analysis, a clonal expansion index for each public chain was calculated from normalized within-repertoire ranks of inferred template counts. In a later analysis, generation probabilities were computed using a VDJ recombination model fitted to out-of-frame rearrangements, and the results were checked against IGoR. In a later analysis, hypergeometric tests were used to score TCR-TCR, TCR-HLA and TCR-CMV co-occurrence, with a repertoire-size bias correction applied to TCR pairs. In a later analysis, false discovery rates were estimated by permuting HLA or CMV assignments 20 times. In a later analysis, co-occurring TCRs were grouped using DBSCAN, with TCRdist sequence similarity added in when clustering inside HLA-allele-positive subsets. Repertoires with fewer than 30,000 or more than 120,000 public chains, plus five repertoires with anomalous nucleotide sharing, were excluded from co-occurrence clustering. TCRdb re-hosts the immuneACCESS table, in-frame sequences only. Its copies lack some clones; in the studies checked, an unresolved V gene accounts for under half of them, and the cause for the rest is not known. The DNA gave D and trimming, while V, J and clone size come from that table. This sample lists around 150,000 clones; roughly a tenth were detected once. The ten largest clones take up approximately 1.8% of the sample.

Sequences MNHEY (CDR1) and SVGAGI (CDR2) are obtained from the germline V gene. From its cysteine to its phenylalanine, the CDR3 spans 15 amino acids. The only DNA kept is the CDR3, 45 bases in frame from the first base. With regard to this clone: Which antigen it targets is not known. Its ends do not fully match the called genes, so a read error is possible. Other DNA sequences of this sample code for an identical CDR3.

The cohort comprised hundreds of healthy bone marrow donors. Cohort members were all nominally healthy when sampled, although unrecorded immune exposures were likely present. The donor tested CMV seronegative and was one of the 352 seronegative cohort members. Every donor gave a peripheral blood sample, and the peripheral blood mononuclear cells from that sample were used for TCR beta sequencing. The Qiagen DNeasy Blood Extraction Kit was used to extract genomic DNA from the blood cell samples. This receptor chain uses TRBV6-5 and TRBJ2-7; the junction holds 9 bases that match TRBD1. The receptor was derived from a male donor in good health and CMV-seronegative. The sequencing sample was made of PBMCs. The DNA sequence is given as TGTGCCAGTAGTTACTCGGGGACAGGGAAAGAGGAGCAGTACTTC. This gives the protein CASSYSGTGKEEQYF.